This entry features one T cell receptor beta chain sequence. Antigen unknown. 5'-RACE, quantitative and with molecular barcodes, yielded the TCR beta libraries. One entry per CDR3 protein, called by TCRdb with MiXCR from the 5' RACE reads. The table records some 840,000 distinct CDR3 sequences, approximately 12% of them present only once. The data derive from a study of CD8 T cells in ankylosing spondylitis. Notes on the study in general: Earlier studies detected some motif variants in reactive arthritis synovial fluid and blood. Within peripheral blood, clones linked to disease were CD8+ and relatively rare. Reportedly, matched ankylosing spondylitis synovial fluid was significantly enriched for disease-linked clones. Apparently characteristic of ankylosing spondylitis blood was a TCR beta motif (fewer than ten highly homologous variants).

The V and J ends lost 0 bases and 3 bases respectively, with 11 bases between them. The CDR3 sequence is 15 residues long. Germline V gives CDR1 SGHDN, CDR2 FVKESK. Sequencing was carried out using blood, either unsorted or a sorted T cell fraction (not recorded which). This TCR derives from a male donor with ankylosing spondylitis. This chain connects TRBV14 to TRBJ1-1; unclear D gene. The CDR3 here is CASSQENRWDTEAFF. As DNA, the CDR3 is TGTGCCAGCAGCCAAGAAAATAGATGGGACACTGAAGCTTTCTTT.